The entry that follows covers one TCR beta chain sequence. Its cognate antigen is unknown. At one end the junction does not follow the germline gene, possibly because of a read error. This CDR3 has 16 residues. The RNA, 0.5 to 1 ug, was put through reverse transcription using random hexamers. An immunoSEQ multiplex PCR generated amplified TCR beta CDR3 products spanning 54 Vbeta and 13 Jbeta. Via MiXCR, TCRdb re-called the immunoSEQ multiplex PCR reads, giving one row per CDR3 protein. The sample includes just over 150,000 distinct CDR3 sequences, approximately 94% of them seen just once. The entry originates in a study of CD8 T cells in Susac syndrome. CD8+ and CD4+ T cells circulating in blood were sequenced for TCR beta. TEMRA cells were FACS-enriched and CD8+ and CD4+ T cells negatively isolated. Overall study findings and caveats: The study acknowledged a relatively small number of individuals in its TCR sequencing and HLA analysis.

This chain connects TRBV12-3 or TRBV12-4 to TRBJ2-2; perhaps TRBD2 as D (7 bases). Source material: CD8+ T cells from PBMCs. The sequence was collected from a human donor with multiple sclerosis. The CDR3 loop reads CASTLRGGTNTGELFF. CDR3 bases: TGTGCCAGCACTTTAAGGGGGGGCACGAACACCGGGGAGCTGTTTTTT.